Listed here is a single T cell receptor (beta chain). The antigen remains unidentified. This sample was taken from a study of cytomegalovirus exposure and HLA in healthy donors. V lost 4 bases, J lost 3 bases, and 9 bases stayed unmatched. The V gene's germline CDR1 is SGHNT and CDR2 YYREEE (reference sequence). CDR3 length: 15 amino acids. Study observations and caveats: Cytomegalovirus status was reportedly diagnosed by the classifier with high sensitivity and specificity. Roughly even sequencing depth across donors was the assumption behind the presence/absence analyses. Indistinguishable V segments such as TRBV6-2 and TRBV6-3 were excluded.

With 60 Vbeta and 13 Jbeta primers, the PCR was carried out. Clones were sequenced by immunoSEQ multiplex PCR, and TCRdb holds only the in-frame ones, with some missing. Of around 100,000 clones listed, about 68% are singletons. Sequencing input: PBMCs. The chain carries TRBV5-4 and TRBJ1-1; 7 bases match TRBD1. This TCR was sampled from a woman aged 40 to 55 in good health and CMV-seropositive. CDR3 in DNA: TGTGCCAGCAGCCCCCCGGGACAGAGACACACTGAAGCTTTCTTT. Its translation is CASSPPGQRHTEAFF.